A selection of T cell receptor beta chains follows, all from one sample in a study of cytomegalovirus exposure and HLA in healthy donors. Repertoires were generated with immunoSEQ multiplex PCR, while TCRdb's copy carries only in-frame clones and drops some. There are under 200,000 clones in the sample; around four fifths occur only once, and around 3% lies in the top ten. Sequences were obtained from PBMCs. These receptor sequences come from a female donor in good health and CMV-seronegative. Each CDR3 is given with its conserved first and last residue. A D gene is named only where the DNA matches it firmly. Some rows mark clone size as missing; the rest say once, few, many or name a class of expanded clone.

j_gene: TRBJ1-6; v_gene: TRBV4-2; d_gene: TRBD1; abundance: -; CDR3nt: TGTGCCAGCAGCCAAGTGGGACAGAATAATTCACCCCTCCACTTT; CDR3aa: CASSQVGQNNSPLHF
j_gene: TRBJ2-7; v_gene: TRBV27; d_gene: -; abundance: -; CDR3nt: TGTGCCAGCAGTCTCCTCGGGGGGCAGTACGAGCAGTACTTC; CDR3aa: CASSLLGGQYEQYF
j_gene: TRBJ2-3; v_gene: TRBV7-3; d_gene: -; abundance: -; CDR3nt: TGTGCCAGCAGCTTATACAGAGATACAGATACGCAGTATTTT; CDR3aa: CASSLYRDTDTQYF
j_gene: TRBJ1-1; v_gene: TRBV27; d_gene: TRBD1; abundance: -; CDR3nt: TGTGCCAGCAGTTTACTTAACAGGGGCACTGAAGCTTTCTTT; CDR3aa: CASSLLNRGTEAFF
j_gene: TRBJ1-1; v_gene: TRBV28; d_gene: TRBD1; abundance: -; CDR3nt: TGTGCCAGCAGCCCAGGACAGGTGAACACTGAAGCTTTCTTT; CDR3aa: CASSPGQVNTEAFF
j_gene: TRBJ2-7; v_gene: TRBV1; d_gene: -; abundance: -; CDR3nt: TGCACCAGCAGCCAGTTAGTAGCGGGAGATCCGGTCTACGAGCAGTACTTC; CDR3aa: CTSSQLVAGDPVYEQYF
j_gene: TRBJ2-5; v_gene: TRBV9; d_gene: TRBD1; abundance: -; CDR3nt: TGTGCCAGCAGCGTAGTTCAGGGGGCGAGGGAGACCCAGTACTTC; CDR3aa: CASSVVQGARETQYF
j_gene: TRBJ2-7; v_gene: TRBV4-2; d_gene: -; abundance: -; CDR3nt: TGTGCCAGCAGCCAAGATAGTCCCCGGGACACCCCCTACGAGCAGTACTTC; CDR3aa: CASSQDSPRDTPYEQYF
j_gene: TRBJ2-5; v_gene: TRBV5-1; d_gene: -; abundance: -; CDR3nt: TGCGCCAGCAGCTTAATCGGGGCTAGCGCGAGCCAAGAGACCCAGTACTTC; CDR3aa: CASSLIGASASQETQYF
j_gene: TRBJ1-3; v_gene: TRBV9; d_gene: -; abundance: -; CDR3nt: TGTGCCAGCAAGCCGCAAAACTCTGGAAACACCATATATTTT; CDR3aa: CASKPQNSGNTIYF
j_gene: TRBJ1-1; v_gene: TRBV15; d_gene: TRBD1; abundance: once; CDR3nt: TGTGCCACCAGCAGCCCAGGGGGCCGGAACACTGAAGCTTTCTTT; CDR3aa: CATSSPGGRNTEAFF
j_gene: TRBJ2-7; v_gene: TRBV6-1; d_gene: -; abundance: few; CDR3nt: TGTGCCAGCAGTGAACAGGCAGGGGGGGAGCAGTACTTC; CDR3aa: CASSEQAGGEQYF
j_gene: TRBJ2-3; v_gene: TRBV7-8; d_gene: TRBD1; abundance: -; CDR3nt: TGTGCCAGCAGCTTAGCGAGGGCAGGGGGTAGTTCTAGCACAGATACGCAGTATTTT; CDR3aa: CASSLARAGGSSSTDTQYF
j_gene: TRBJ1-3; v_gene: TRBV7-3; d_gene: -; abundance: -; CDR3nt: TGTGCCAGCAGCTTAGAGGGAGGAGGCTCTGGAAACACCATATATTTT; CDR3aa: CASSLEGGGSGNTIYF
j_gene: TRBJ1-3; v_gene: TRBV2; d_gene: -; abundance: -; CDR3nt: TGTGCCAGCAGATTGAGGGGGAGTGGAAACACCATATATTTT; CDR3aa: CASRLRGSGNTIYF
j_gene: TRBJ2-7; v_gene: TRBV19; d_gene: TRBD2; abundance: many; CDR3nt: TGTGCCAGTAGTATAGATCGAATAGCGGGAATGGGAGAGCAGTACTTC; CDR3aa: CASSIDRIAGMGEQYF
j_gene: TRBJ2-2; v_gene: TRBV29-1; d_gene: TRBD1; abundance: -; CDR3nt: TGCAGCGTCGGGAATGTGGCGGGACAGGGGTCCGGGGAGCTGTTTTTT; CDR3aa: CSVGNVAGQGSGELFF
j_gene: TRBJ1-2; v_gene: TRBV4-1; d_gene: TRBD1; abundance: -; CDR3nt: TGCGCCAGCAGCCAAGATCTGGGGTCGACAGGGGGTGGCTACACCTTC; CDR3aa: CASSQDLGSTGGGYTF
j_gene: TRBJ2-7; v_gene: TRBV4-1; d_gene: TRBD1; abundance: -; CDR3nt: TGCGCCAGCGGTCCTTTGGGACAGGGGCTGGGCGAGCAGTACTTC; CDR3aa: CASGPLGQGLGEQYF
j_gene: TRBJ1-5; v_gene: TRBV28; d_gene: -; abundance: few; CDR3nt: TGTGCCAGCATGGGCAGCAGCAATCAGCCCCAGCATTTT; CDR3aa: CASMGSSNQPQHF
j_gene: TRBJ2-7; v_gene: TRBV13; d_gene: TRBD1; abundance: -; CDR3nt: TGTGCCAGCAGCTTAGCCCGACAGGGGGATTCCTACGAGCAGTACTTC; CDR3aa: CASSLARQGDSYEQYF
j_gene: TRBJ1-1; v_gene: TRBV5-1; d_gene: -; abundance: -; CDR3nt: TGCGCCAGCAGCCAAGGGGTGGGCACTGAAGCTTTCTTT; CDR3aa: CASSQGVGTEAFF
j_gene: TRBJ2-7; v_gene: TRBV29-1; d_gene: -; abundance: -; CDR3nt: TGCAGCGGCAGACAGGCGTTGAGGGACGAGCAGTACTTC; CDR3aa: CSGRQALRDEQYF
j_gene: TRBJ1-1; v_gene: TRBV5-6; d_gene: -; abundance: -; CDR3nt: TGTGCCAGCAGCTTGACAGGGAACACTGAAGCTTTCTTT; CDR3aa: CASSLTGNTEAFF
j_gene: TRBJ2-3; v_gene: TRBV6-5; d_gene: -; abundance: -; CDR3nt: TGTGCCAGCAGTTACGGCGGGTTTCGAGCAGATACGCAGTATTTT; CDR3aa: CASSYGGFRADTQYF
j_gene: TRBJ1-1; v_gene: TRBV11-2; d_gene: TRBD1; abundance: once; CDR3nt: TGTGCCAGCAGCTTAGGGACAGGGGAAGCTTTCTTT; CDR3aa: CASSLGTGEAFF
j_gene: TRBJ2-2; v_gene: TRBV5-1; d_gene: -; abundance: few; CDR3nt: TGCGCCAGCAGCTTGGCCCCAGGGTCGGGCACCGGGGAGCTGTTTTTT; CDR3aa: CASSLAPGSGTGELFF
j_gene: TRBJ2-3; v_gene: TRBV10-3; d_gene: TRBD2; abundance: -; CDR3nt: TGTGCCATCAGTGCAGCGGGGGGGCTCACAGATACGCAGTATTTT; CDR3aa: CAISAAGGLTDTQYF
j_gene: TRBJ1-2; v_gene: TRBV27; d_gene: -; abundance: -; CDR3nt: TGTGCCAGCAGCCCGGAGAAACCTATGGGCTACACCTTC; CDR3aa: CASSPEKPMGYTF
j_gene: TRBJ2-7; v_gene: TRBV7-9; d_gene: TRBD1; abundance: -; CDR3nt: TGTGCCAGCAGCCAAGACAGGGTAGGGCAGTACTTC; CDR3aa: CASSQDRVGQYF
j_gene: TRBJ1-1; v_gene: TRBV4-1; d_gene: -; abundance: few; CDR3nt: TGCGCCAGCAGCCTCCCGGGACGGGAGGGGAGGGCTTTCTTT; CDR3aa: CASSLPGREGRAFF
j_gene: TRBJ2-3; v_gene: TRBV19; d_gene: TRBD2; abundance: -; CDR3nt: TGTGCCAGTAGTATCGCTAGCGGGAGCACAGATACGCAGTATTTT; CDR3aa: CASSIASGSTDTQYF
j_gene: TRBJ2-1; v_gene: TRBV2; d_gene: TRBD2; abundance: -; CDR3nt: TGTGCCAGCGGGACTACTGTTGAGCAGTTCTTC; CDR3aa: CASGTTVEQFF
j_gene: TRBJ1-1; v_gene: TRBV19; d_gene: TRBD1; abundance: -; CDR3nt: TGTGCCAGTAGTATCGGGGACAGGGGGCTGTTT; CDR3aa: CASSIGDRGLF
j_gene: TRBJ2-1; v_gene: TRBV7-3; d_gene: -; abundance: once; CDR3nt: TGTGCCAGCTCAGGGCCCCCCGGAGACAATGAGCAGTTCTTC; CDR3aa: CASSGPPGDNEQFF
j_gene: TRBJ1-4; v_gene: TRBV4-3; d_gene: -; abundance: -; CDR3nt: TGCGCCAGCAGCCAAGAACAGGGAAGGGGAAAACTGTTTTTT; CDR3aa: CASSQEQGRGKLFF
j_gene: TRBJ1-6; v_gene: TRBV6-5; d_gene: -; abundance: -; CDR3nt: TGTGCCAGCAGTGTTGGACGGACTGGAGATGCTGCCCTCCACTTT; CDR3aa: CASSVGRTGDAALHF
j_gene: TRBJ1-1; v_gene: TRBV6-5; d_gene: -; abundance: once; CDR3nt: TGTGCCAGCATGTACGGGGGGTCTGAAGCTTTCTTT; CDR3aa: CASMYGGSEAFF
j_gene: TRBJ2-1; v_gene: TRBV11-3; d_gene: TRBD2; abundance: -; CDR3nt: TGTGCCAGCAGCTTCGCGGGGGGCTCCTACAATGAGCAGTTCTTC; CDR3aa: CASSFAGGSYNEQFF
j_gene: TRBJ2-1; v_gene: TRBV5-1; d_gene: TRBD2; abundance: -; CDR3nt: TGCGCCAGCAGCTTTCTAGCGGGAATCTCCTACAATGAGCAGTTCTTC; CDR3aa: CASSFLAGISYNEQFF
j_gene: TRBJ1-2; v_gene: TRBV5-4; d_gene: TRBD1; abundance: -; CDR3nt: TGTGCCAGCAGCTCTCCTCAGGGGGAGAACTATGGCTACACCTTC; CDR3aa: CASSSPQGENYGYTF
j_gene: TRBJ1-1; v_gene: TRBV30; d_gene: -; abundance: -; CDR3nt: TGTGCCTGGAGTGTACAACGGGACACTGAAGCTTTCTTT; CDR3aa: CAWSVQRDTEAFF
j_gene: TRBJ2-2; v_gene: TRBV29-1; d_gene: -; abundance: -; CDR3nt: TGCAGCGTGGTCCTTGACTGGAACACCGGGGAGCTGTTTTTT; CDR3aa: CSVVLDWNTGELFF
j_gene: TRBJ1-4; v_gene: TRBV19; d_gene: TRBD1; abundance: -; CDR3nt: TGTGCCAGTCGGACAGGGGGTAAAACTAATGAAAAACTGTTTTTT; CDR3aa: CASRTGGKTNEKLFF
j_gene: TRBJ2-7; v_gene: TRBV28; d_gene: TRBD1; abundance: -; CDR3nt: TGTGCCAGCAGTTTAGAGGGGGCAGGTTGGGAGCAGTACTTC; CDR3aa: CASSLEGAGWEQYF
j_gene: TRBJ1-3; v_gene: TRBV28; d_gene: TRBD1; abundance: few; CDR3nt: TGTGCCAGCGGACGGACAGGGGGCCTCTCCGGAAACACCATATATTTT; CDR3aa: CASGRTGGLSGNTIYF
j_gene: TRBJ1-1; v_gene: TRBV5-4; d_gene: -; abundance: -; CDR3nt: TGTGCCAGCAGCTTGGTACTCGGGAAGAACACTGAAGCTTTCTTT; CDR3aa: CASSLVLGKNTEAFF
j_gene: TRBJ1-6; v_gene: TRBV28; d_gene: -; abundance: -; CDR3nt: TGTGCCAGCAGCCTCCCGGACAGAGGCTCACCCCTCCACTTT; CDR3aa: CASSLPDRGSPLHF
j_gene: TRBJ1-1; v_gene: TRBV5-1; d_gene: -; abundance: -; CDR3nt: TGCGCCAGCAGCCCTGTTAGCGAAGCGAACACTGAAGCTTTCTTT; CDR3aa: CASSPVSEANTEAFF
j_gene: TRBJ2-3; v_gene: TRBV6-6; d_gene: TRBD2; abundance: once; CDR3nt: TGTGCCAGCAGTAGCACTAGCGGGGGGGCCCCAGATACGCAGTATTTT; CDR3aa: CASSSTSGGAPDTQYF
j_gene: TRBJ2-3; v_gene: TRBV5-1; d_gene: TRBD2; abundance: -; CDR3nt: TGCGCCAGCAGCCGTATAGGTAGCGGGAAAGGCGCAGATACGCAGTATTTT; CDR3aa: CASSRIGSGKGADTQYF
j_gene: TRBJ1-1; v_gene: TRBV7-3; d_gene: -; abundance: -; CDR3nt: TGTGCCAGCAGCTTAGGGGGCGCGGGGGCCACTGAAGCTTTCTTT; CDR3aa: CASSLGGAGATEAFF
j_gene: TRBJ1-1; v_gene: TRBV19; d_gene: -; abundance: -; CDR3nt: TGTGCCAGTAGTATAATGGCGAACACTGAAGCTTTCTTT; CDR3aa: CASSIMANTEAFF
j_gene: TRBJ2-2; v_gene: TRBV7-3; d_gene: TRBD1; abundance: -; CDR3nt: TGTGCCAGCAGCTTACAGGGGGCGACCGGGGAGCTGTTTTTT; CDR3aa: CASSLQGATGELFF
j_gene: TRBJ2-7; v_gene: TRBV6-6; d_gene: TRBD1; abundance: -; CDR3nt: TGTGCCAGCAGTCGCGCGGACAGGGGCTACGAGCAGTACTTC; CDR3aa: CASSRADRGYEQYF
j_gene: TRBJ2-5; v_gene: TRBV6-6; d_gene: -; abundance: -; CDR3nt: TGTGCCAGCAGTTACTCGTCTCCAGTCCAAGAGACCCAGTACTTC; CDR3aa: CASSYSSPVQETQYF
j_gene: TRBJ2-3; v_gene: TRBV30; d_gene: TRBD1; abundance: few; CDR3nt: TGTGCCTGGAGTTCCGGGACAGTGACAGATACGCAGTATTTT; CDR3aa: CAWSSGTVTDTQYF
j_gene: TRBJ2-1; v_gene: TRBV10-3; d_gene: TRBD1; abundance: -; CDR3nt: TGTGCCATCAGTGAGCCCGGACAGGGGGCGATATACAATGAGCAGTTCTTC; CDR3aa: CAISEPGQGAIYNEQFF
j_gene: TRBJ1-3; v_gene: TRBV30; d_gene: TRBD1; abundance: -; CDR3nt: TGTGCCTGGAGTGTAGGAAGGCAGGGGGAGGGAAACACCATATATTTT; CDR3aa: CAWSVGRQGEGNTIYF
j_gene: TRBJ2-2; v_gene: TRBV29-1; d_gene: TRBD2; abundance: once; CDR3nt: TGCAGCGTTGAAGCACCCGGGCTAGCGGGAGGACCCCTGAACACCGGGGAGCTGTTTTTT; CDR3aa: CSVEAPGLAGGPLNTGELFF